The T cell receptor (beta chain) described here comes from a study of OX40 agonist ivuxolimab in advanced cancers. Study-level findings and limits: At doses 0.1 to 3.0 mg/kg, CD4+ and CD8+ clones expanded.

The V gene's germline CDR1 is LNHDA and CDR2 SQIVND (reference sequence). Unmatched junction bases numbered 2, after V lost 1 base and J lost 3 bases. This CDR3 has 15 amino acids. Repertoires were generated with immunoSEQ multiplex PCR, while TCRdb's copy carries only in-frame clones and drops some. The repertoire consists of about 74,000 clones, with 80% to 95% occurring once and the leading ten covering around 6.3%. To note about this clone: What it binds is unknown.

Specimen: CD4+ or CD8+ T cells sorted from blood, collected in a trial of the OX40 agonist ivuxolimab. The clonotype was recovered from an adult with an advanced solid tumor such as melanoma, head and neck, liver or kidney cancer. The V and J genes are TRBV19 and TRBJ2-3; 9 bases align to TRBD2. CDR3 loop: CASSIGAGGTDTQYF. CDR3 in DNA: TGTGCCAGTAGTATAGGAGCGGGGGGTACAGATACGCAGTATTTT.